The T cell receptor beta chain described here comes from a study of spatial heterogeneity in lung cancer. Study at large: Any follow-up PBMC samples that were available went on to be sequenced, and the median time to follow-up was two to three years after resection.

In germline, CDR1 is MDHEN, CDR2 SYDVKM. The CDR3 is 12 amino acids. Trimming stripped 4 bases from V and 0 bases from J, with 4 bases between. MiXCR, run by TCRdb on the 5' RACE reads, gives a single entry per CDR3 protein. The sample carries about 52,000 distinct CDR3 sequences, 7.4% recorded once. The time point is: blood at routine non-recurrence follow-up after resection. No cell sorting; template was whole RNA from tumor, lung tissue or PBMC. This clonotype was seen only a few times. The chain recombines TRBV28 with TRBJ2-7; no clear D. This clonotype originated in a female donor with early-stage non-small cell lung cancer. The sequences come from PBMCs, collected at follow-up. The CDR3 coding sequence is TGTGCCAGCAGTTCCCTCTCCTACGAGCAGTACTTC. Its protein product is CASSSLSYEQYF. The whole variable domain, filled in from reference TRBV28 and TRBJ2-7, reads DVKVTQSSRYLVKRTGEKVFLECVQDMDHENMFWYRQDPGLGLRLIYFSYDVKMKEKGDIPEGYSVSREKKERFSLILESASTNQTSMYLCASSSLSYEQYFGPGTRLTVT.